A single T cell receptor beta chain is shown here with its context. This record belongs to a study of T cell clonotyping in hematopoietic cell transplantation. Some clones are missing from TCRdb's copy, which holds only in-frame ones; the method was immunoSEQ multiplex PCR. The sample lists some 12,000 clones, roughly nine tenths occurring once. The ends lost 4 bases at V and 3 bases at J; junction bases unmatched: 3. Per the germline V gene, CDR1 is SQVTM and CDR2 is ANQGSEA. This CDR3 spans 12 amino acids. This sequence was found in a female patient between 55 and 75 years old who had an allogeneic stem cell transplant from an unrelated donor, so the T cells may come from the graft donor. Some clones in this sample may be carry-over from other donors' samples. The chain recombines TRBV29-1 with TRBJ2-7; 7 bases are shared with TRBD2. The material was PBMCs, obtained 100 days after allogeneic stem cell transplant. The CDR3 region is CSVVGGGYEQYF. Written as DNA, the CDR3 is TGCAGCGTTGTTGGGGGGGGCTACGAGCAGTACTTC.